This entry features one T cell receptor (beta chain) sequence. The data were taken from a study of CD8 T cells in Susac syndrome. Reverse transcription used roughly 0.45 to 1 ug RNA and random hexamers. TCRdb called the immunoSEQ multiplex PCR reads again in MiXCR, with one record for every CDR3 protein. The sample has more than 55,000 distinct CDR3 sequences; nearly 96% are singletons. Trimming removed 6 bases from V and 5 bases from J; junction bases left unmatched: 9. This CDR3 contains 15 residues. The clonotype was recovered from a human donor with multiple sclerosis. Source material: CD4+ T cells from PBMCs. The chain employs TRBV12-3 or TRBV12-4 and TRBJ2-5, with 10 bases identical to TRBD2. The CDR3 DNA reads TGTGCCAGCAGCGAGGGACTAGCGAGAACGGAGACCCAGTACTTC. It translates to CASSEGLARTETQYF.